These 4 T cell receptor beta chains share one sample of origin, sequenced in a study of blood T cells in healthy people across ages. Then a second PCR, running roughly 7 to 11 cycles, was carried out with a sample-barcoded 5' primer and a J-beta primer mix. TCRdb ran MiXCR on the 5' RACE reads and lists one entry per CDR3 protein. Of about 640,000 distinct CDR3 sequences in the sample, roughly 58% are singletons; the top ten hold over 35%. Sequenced sample: blood. These receptors originate from a man between 60 and 75 years old in good health.

The genes are TRBV29-1 and TRBJ2-3; a weak D match, TRBD1 (5 bases). V lost 3 bases and J lost 6, with 19 bases in between. Germline CDR1 reads SQVTM; CDR2 reads ANQGSEA. The CDR3 is 15 amino acids. CDR3 amino acids: CSVDGPGKVGDTQYF. The CDR3 DNA reads TGCAGCGTTGATGGGCCAGGGAAGGTGGGCGATACGCAGTATTTT.

Points on this clonotype: The junction differs from germline at one of its ends, possibly a read error. V and J are TRBV6-6 and TRBJ1-4, with a weak D call TRBD1 (5 bases). Per germline, CDR1 MNHNY and CDR2 SVGAGI (reference sequence). This CDR3 region has 16 residues. The CDR3 sequence: CTSTNGGDTTNEKLFF. For the CDR3, the DNA is TGTACCAGCACCAACGGGGGGGATACAACTAATGAAAAACTGTTTTTT.

The CDR3 DNA sequence: TGTGCCAGCAGCAAAGCGTGGACAGTTAGCGGGGGACAGGGTAACTCCTACAATGAGCAGTTCTTT. Translated: CASSKAWTVSGGQGNSYNEQFF. The V call is TRBV21-1, the J call TRBJ2-1; the table's D call, TRBD1, has no DNA check behind it. TRBV21-1 is a pseudogene segment. The CDR3 is 22 amino acids.

This clonotype was seen more than once but under ten times. The chain couples TRBV6-5 to TRBJ2-1; TRBD1 agrees at 9 bases. The junction had 6 bases not matched to a gene; V was cut back by 1 base and J by 5 bases. CDR3 length: 16 residues. CDR1 is MNHEY, CDR2 SVGAGI, per germline. The CDR3 DNA is TGTGCCAGCAGTTACTTGGGACAGGGAACCAACAATGAGCAGTTCTTC. Translating gives CASSYLGQGTNNEQFF.